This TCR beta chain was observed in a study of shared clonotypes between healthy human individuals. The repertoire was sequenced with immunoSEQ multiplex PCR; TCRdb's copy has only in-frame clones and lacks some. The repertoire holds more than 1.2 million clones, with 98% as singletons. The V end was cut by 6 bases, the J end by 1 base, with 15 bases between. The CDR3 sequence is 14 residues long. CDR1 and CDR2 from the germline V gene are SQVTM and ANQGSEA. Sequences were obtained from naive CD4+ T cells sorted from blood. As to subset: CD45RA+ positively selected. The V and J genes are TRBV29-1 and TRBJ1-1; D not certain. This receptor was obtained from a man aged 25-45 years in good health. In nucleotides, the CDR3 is TGCAGCGTGCTTAAGACTTCGGCGAACACTGAAGCTTTCTTT. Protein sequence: CSVLKTSANTEAFF.